Following are 4 T cell receptor beta chains from one sample sequenced in a study of molecular identifiers for immune sequencing clone quantification (dated by TCRdb to between 2017 and 2018). Library preparation used PCR. Reads for this sample came from a NextSeq 500. TCRdb applied fastp at Q25 and MiXCR to the public reads, then kept only in-frame beta chains. Each entry is one CDR3 protein sequence, shown with its most common DNA and genes. This sample gives nearly 650,000 distinct CDR3 sequences in total; 25% of them show up just once. Of the sample, about 0.8% falls within the top ten clones. Sequencing was performed on naive CD8+ T cells from blood, with Jurkat cell RNA spiked in. The meaning of the sample's cell subset or site label: FACS-sorted CD8+CD4-CCR7+CD45RA+ naive T cells. These receptors came from a human donor in good health. Some libraries in this study had Jurkat cell RNA spiked in.

The V and J genes are TRBV28 and TRBJ2-5, with D perhaps TRBD1 or TRBD2 (5 bases each). There are 14 residues in the CDR3. V shed 7 bases and J shed 0 bases, with 12 bases lying between them. Germline CDR1 reads MDHEN; CDR2 reads SYDVKM. The CDR3 sequence: CASTPWGNQETQYF. Written as DNA, the CDR3 is TGTGCCAGCACCCCCTGGGGGAACCAAGAGACCCAGTACTTC.

This clonotype has just a few counts. The chain uses TRBV20-1 and TRBJ2-7; a possible D gene is TRBD2 (6 bases). With 6 bases removed from V and 1 base from J, the gap between germline ends came to 13 bases. The CDR3 contains 13 residues. The germline CDR1 and CDR2 sequences are DFQATT and SNEGSKA (reference sequence). The CDR3 sequence: CSAGRGLSYEQYF. CDR3 bases: TGCAGTGCGGGCCGGGGACTTTCCTACGAGCAGTACTTC.

With respect to this clonotype: Its ends do not fully match the called genes, so a read error is possible. The CDR3 DNA reads TGTGCCAGCACGGAGGGGAGCTGGGTCACTGAAGCTTACTTT. Protein sequence: CASTEGSWVTEAYF. The J gene is TRBJ1-1, the V gene TRBV2; the D gene is possibly TRBD1 (5 bases). The germline V gene encodes CDR1 SNHLY and CDR2 FYNNEI. The CDR3 covers 14 residues.

This clonotype was observed many times. The chain is built from TRBV6-5 and TRBJ1-1; D is unresolved. Trimming left V 6 bases short and J 2 bases short, with 16 bases between. The CDR3 loop spans 15 amino acids. The germline gives CDR1 MNHEY, CDR2 SVGAGI. As DNA, the CDR3 is TGTGCCAGCAGCGGATGGGCCGAACTAAACACTGAAGCTTTCTTT. Its protein product is CASSGWAELNTEAFF.